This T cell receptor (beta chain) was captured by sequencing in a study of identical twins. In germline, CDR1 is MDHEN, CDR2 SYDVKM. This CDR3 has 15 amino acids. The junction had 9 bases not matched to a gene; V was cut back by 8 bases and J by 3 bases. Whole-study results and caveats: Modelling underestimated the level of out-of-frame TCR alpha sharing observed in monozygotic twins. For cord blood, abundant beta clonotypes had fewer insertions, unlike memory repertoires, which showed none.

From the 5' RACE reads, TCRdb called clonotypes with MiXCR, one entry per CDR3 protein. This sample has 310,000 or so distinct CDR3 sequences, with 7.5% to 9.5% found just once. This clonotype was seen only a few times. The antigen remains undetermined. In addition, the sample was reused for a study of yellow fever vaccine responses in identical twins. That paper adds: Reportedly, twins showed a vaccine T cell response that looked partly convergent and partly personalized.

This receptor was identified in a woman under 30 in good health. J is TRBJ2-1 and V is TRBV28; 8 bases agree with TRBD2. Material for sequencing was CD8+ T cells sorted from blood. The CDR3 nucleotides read TGTGCCAGCGGCCGGATGCGGGAGGACTACAATGAGCAGTTCTTC. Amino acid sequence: CASGRMREDYNEQFF.